This TCR beta chain stems from a study of cytomegalovirus exposure and HLA in healthy donors. Study at large: Early released data had tens of millions of unique TCRs, all coming from HLA-typed donors.

PCR employed 60 Vbeta and 13 Jbeta primers. The protocol was immunoSEQ multiplex PCR, while the TCRdb copy is restricted to in-frame clones and leaves out a portion. This sample has some 140,000 clones, with approximately 89% found just once. Sequenced material: PBMCs. This receptor was taken from a woman aged 30 to 39 in good health and CMV-seropositive.

In DNA form, the CDR3 reads TGTGCCAGCTCACCACAGCGGACAGTATACAATGAGCAGTTCTTC. It codes for CASSPQRTVYNEQFF. This rearrangement joins TRBV18 to TRBJ2-1, with a tentative D call TRBD1 (6 bases). Germline CDR1 and CDR2: KGHSH and LQKENI. The V gene lost 1 base and the J gene lost 4 bases, with 11 bases spanning the gap. The CDR3 is 15 residues long.